This T cell receptor (beta chain) was documented in a study of T-cell reconstitution after alpha-beta-depleted transplantation in children. The CDR3 length is 13 residues. Germline V gives CDR1 MNHEY, CDR2 SMNVEV (reference sequence). Trimming stripped 2 bases from V and 9 bases from J, with 13 bases between. Findings and caveats of the study: Alpha-beta T cells present about two months after transplant were reported to originate from several hundred expanded graft clones.

This clonotype was counted at least ten times. No antigen is known for it. Preparation of the TCRbeta library involved a method that used unique molecular identifiers. TCRdb redid the calling of the PCR reads with MiXCR, one entry per CDR3 protein. The data contain fewer than 350,000 distinct CDR3 sequences, around 10% of them singletons. The rearrangement joins TRBV27 to TRBJ2-5, with no clear D. This material consisted of PBMCs, taken before TCRalphabeta/CD19-depleted stem cell transplant. The sequence was collected from a boy under two years old with acute myeloid leukemia, due to receive a stem cell transplant. The CDR3 sequence is CASSLAAPMPQYF. DNA of the CDR3: TGTGCCAGCAGTTTAGCGGCCCCTATGCCCCAGTACTTC.